A single sample gave rise to the 27 T cell receptor beta chains below, sequenced in a study of blood T cell repertoires in COVID-19. Only in-frame clones appear in the TCRdb table, and some are missing; sequencing was by immunoSEQ multiplex PCR. The table shows approximately 450,000 clones, with around 89% occurring only once. Source material: peripheral blood. The receptor set was obtained from a woman aged 25 to 39 with acute or convalescent COVID-19.

The J gene is TRBJ1-1, the V gene TRBV28, with no clear D. Germline CDR1 and CDR2: MDHEN and SYDVKM. The CDR3 spans 15 residues. V shed 5 bases and J shed 0 bases, with 13 bases lying between them. CDR3 nucleotides: TGTGCCAGCAGTACACCCAGCGGGGTGAACACTGAAGCTTTCTTT. Protein sequence: CASSTPSGVNTEAFF.

The chain uses TRBV6-1 and TRBJ1-3; D is unresolved. This CDR3 is 16 amino acids long. Trimming took 2 bases from V and 2 from J, leaving 13 bases between them. The germline V gene has CDR1 MNHNS and CDR2 SASEGT. The CDR3, as DNA: TGTGCCAGCAGTGAACAGGCACCGTCTACTGGAAACACCATATATTTT. Protein: CASSEQAPSTGNTIYF.

CDR3 nucleotide sequence: TGCGCCAGCAGCTTGGGGGAGGGGAGGACTTTAAACACTGAAGCTTTCTTT. Translated: CASSLGEGRTLNTEAFF. V and J are TRBV5-1 and TRBJ1-1, with D possibly being TRBD1 (5 bases). CDR1 and CDR2 from the germline V gene are SGHRS and YFSETQ. The CDR3 is 17 amino acids. Between the trimmed V and J ends, which lost 0 bases and 2 bases, there was a span of 17 bases.

CDR3 sequence reads: CASSVGPGQGSNQPQHF. In nucleotides, the CDR3 is TGTGCCAGCAGCGTAGGCCCCGGGCAGGGCAGCAATCAGCCCCAGCATTTT. The chain joins TRBV9 to TRBJ1-5, with D possibly matching TRBD1 (5 bases). The germline V gene encodes CDR1 SGDLS and CDR2 YYNGEE. V lost 0 bases, J lost 1 base, and 14 bases lay in between. The CDR3 length is 17 residues.

The rearrangement links TRBV21-1 to TRBJ2-1; the table's D gene call, TRBD2, was not cross checked with the DNA. TRBV21-1 is assigned pseudogene status. The CDR3 is 17 amino acids. CDR3 amino acids: CASSEQMAGGKDNEQFF. The CDR3 region has the DNA TGTGCCAGCAGCGAGCAGATGGCCGGGGGGAAAGACAATGAGCAGTTCTTC.

The chain links TRBV5-4 to TRBJ2-5, with D perhaps matching TRBD2 (5 bases). From germline, CDR1 is SGHNT and CDR2 YYREEE (reference sequence). The V end lost 5 bases, the J end lost 1 base, and 9 bases lay between the germline ends. CDR3 size: 13 residues. CDR3 residues: CASRSGIQETQYF. As DNA, the CDR3 is TGTGCCAGCAGGTCGGGGATCCAAGAGACCCAGTACTTC.

This chain connects TRBV28 to TRBJ2-1, with TRBD1 matching 9 bases. This CDR3 spans 18 amino acids. Germline V gene sequence: CDR1 MDHEN, CDR2 SYDVKM. The junction had 19 bases not matched to a gene; V was cut back by 6 bases and J by 7 bases. CDR3 sequence: CASRVRRDRVYPRNEQFF. The CDR3 DNA is TGTGCCAGCAGAGTACGTCGGGACAGGGTATACCCTAGGAATGAGCAGTTCTTC.

This clone was seen just once. The chain uses TRBV6-5 and TRBJ2-4, with D tentatively TRBD2 (5 bases). Looked up from germline, CDR1 is MNHEY and CDR2 is SVGAGI. Trimming removed 4 bases from V and 6 bases from J, with 16 bases in between. The CDR3 length is 15 residues. CDR3 coding DNA: TGTGCCAGCAGTTCCCGAGACGGGGTGAGAAACATTCAGTACTTC. The encoded protein is CASSSRDGVRNIQYF.

This chain links TRBV5-1 with TRBJ1-1, with 7 bases matching TRBD1. Looked up from germline, CDR1 is SGHRS and CDR2 is YFSETQ. CDR3 length equals 15 residues. The trim removed 4 bases at V and 5 bases at J, leaving 11 bases unmatched. The CDR3 DNA reads TGCGCCAGCAGCACCGAGACAGGGAGGAGAACTGAAGCTTTCTTT. Translation: CASSTETGRRTEAFF.

CDR3 sequence (DNA): TGTGCCAGCAGCAACAAGTGCGGTGGGGGACATTATAATTCACCCCTCCACTTT. It is translated as CASSNKCGGGHYNSPLHF. V gene TRBV21-1 combines with J gene TRBJ1-6; the table assigns TRBD1, which was not confirmed against the DNA. TRBV21-1 represents a pseudogene. The CDR3 totals 18 residues.

V gene TRBV2 combines with J gene TRBJ2-7, with D unresolved. Germline CDR1 reads SNHLY; CDR2 reads FYNNEI. The CDR3 has 11 amino acids. With 6 bases removed from V and 3 bases from J, the gap between germline ends came to 6 bases. The CDR3 reads CASSGFYEQYF. CDR3 coding DNA: TGTGCCAGCAGCGGGTTCTACGAGCAGTACTTC. The full variable domain, completed using reference TRBV2 and TRBJ2-7, is EPEVTQTPSHQVTQMGQEVILRCVPISNHLYFYWYRQILGQKVEFLVSFYNNEISEKSEIFDDQFSVERPDGSNFTLKIRSTKLEDSAMYFCASSGFYEQYFGPGTRLTVT.

The chain recombines TRBV28 with TRBJ1-1; D is perhaps TRBD1 (6 bases). The CDR3 extends over 23 amino acids. Germline CDR1 is MDHEN and CDR2 is SYDVKM. V gave up 2 bases and J gave up 3 bases, with 37 bases separating them. CDR3 coding DNA: TGTGCCAGCAGTTTAGACGGACTCGACGGCCTTCGCAGGGGTTTTGGAAGAGACACTGAAGCTTTCTTT. The encoded protein is CASSLDGLDGLRRGFGRDTEAFF.

The rearrangement links TRBV6-5 to TRBJ2-2; a weak D match, TRBD2 (6 bases). The CDR3 is 14 amino acids. V was pared by 6 bases and J by 3 bases, with 11 bases between. From germline, CDR1 is MNHEY and CDR2 SVGAGI. The CDR3 is CASRVEGHTGELFF. The CDR3 DNA follows: TGTGCCAGCAGGGTGGAGGGACACACCGGGGAGCTGTTTTTT.

The V gene is TRBV19, the J gene TRBJ2-7; D perhaps matches TRBD2 (5 bases). CDR1 is LNHDA and CDR2 is SQIVND in the germline V gene (reference sequence). Trimming stripped 3 bases from V and 6 bases from J, with 9 bases between. The CDR3 loop spans 12 amino acids. The CDR3, as DNA: TGTGCCAGTAGTATCCCGGGGTTCGAGCAGTACTTC. It translates to CASSIPGFEQYF.

The chain couples TRBV2 to TRBJ2-7, with 7 bases matching TRBD1. V shed 1 base, J shed 7 bases, and the junction held 10 bases outside the gene matches. This CDR3 has 15 residues. The germline gives CDR1 SNHLY, CDR2 FYNNEI. The CDR3 bases are TGTGCCAGCAGTGAAGACGAAAGGGGGCCGGGGGAGCAGTACTTC. As protein: CASSEDERGPGEQYF.

V usage is TRBV28 and J usage is TRBJ1-6; no firm D call. CDR3 length: 13 residues. Deletions cut 8 bases from V and 11 bases from J, with 16 bases between. Germline CDR1 is MDHEN and CDR2 is SYDVKM. CDR3 DNA sequence: TGTGCCAGCTCCCCAGGCCGGGAACCACCCCTCCACTTT. It translates to CASSPGREPPLHF.

CDR3 in DNA: TGTGCCAGCTCAGGACAGCTTAATGAAAAACTGTTTTTT. Amino acids: CASSGQLNEKLFF. The chain employs TRBV18 and TRBJ1-4; weak D call: TRBD1 (6 bases). This CDR3 comprises 13 residues. Trimming left V 5 bases short and J 4 bases short, with 8 bases between. Germline V lookup: CDR1 KGHSH, CDR2 LQKENI.

The V call is TRBV5-1, the J call TRBJ2-1; D might be TRBD1 (6 bases). Germline CDR1 is SGHRS and CDR2 is YFSETQ. The CDR3 loop spans 15 amino acids. V lost 5 bases to trimming and J lost 8 bases, with 20 bases between them. Here the CDR3 reads CASRPGHSPADEQFF. CDR3 coding DNA: TGCGCCAGCAGACCGGGACACTCACCGGCCGATGAGCAGTTCTTC.

The V gene is TRBV28, the J gene TRBJ2-1; 11 nucleotides line up with TRBD1. The germline V gene encodes CDR1 MDHEN and CDR2 SYDVKM. The CDR3 runs 16 residues. Unmatched junction bases numbered 9, after V lost 6 bases and J lost 5 bases. CDR3 coding DNA: TGTGCCAGCAGACTCCGGGGACAGGGGGGCCACAATGAGCAGTTCTTC. Encoded protein: CASRLRGQGGHNEQFF. Supplemented by reference TRBV28 and TRBJ2-1, the full variable domain reads DVKVTQSSRYLVKRTGEKVFLECVQDMDHENMFWYRQDPGLGLRLIYFSYDVKMKEKGDIPEGYSVSREKKERFSLILESASTNQTSMYLCASRLRGQGGHNEQFFGPGTRLTVL.

The J gene is TRBJ1-6, the V gene TRBV12-5; perhaps TRBD1 as D (5 bases). CDR1 is LGHNT and CDR2 is FRNRAP in the germline V gene. CDR3 size: 19 residues. The V and J ends lost 2 bases and 9 bases respectively, with 26 bases between them. The CDR3 coding sequence is TGTGCTAGTGGTTTGACGTCCCTCGGAGCAGGGCAAAGGGGTTCACCCCTCCACTTT. Its protein is CASGLTSLGAGQRGSPLHF.

This clone was found a few times. The V call is TRBV9, the J call TRBJ2-3, with 12 bases aligning to TRBD2. This CDR3 has 16 amino acids. The germline CDR1 and CDR2 sequences are SGDLS and YYNGEE. V lost 4 bases, J lost 10 bases, and 13 bases stayed unmatched. DNA for the CDR3: TGTGCCAGCAGCTCCTCTGGCGCTAGCGGGGGGGCAGCGCAGTATTTT. Translating it yields CASSSSGASGGAAQYF.

V is TRBV11-2 and J is TRBJ2-3, with D perhaps matching TRBD1 (6 bases). V lost 3 bases, J lost 4 bases, and 17 bases lay in between. Germline CDR1 SGHAT, CDR2 FQNNGV. CDR3 size: 16 residues. DNA of the CDR3: TGTGCCAGCAGCTTCACCCAGGGGAGCTACGCAGATACGCAGTATTTT. Protein product: CASSFTQGSYADTQYF.

The J gene is TRBJ2-7, the V gene TRBV7-9, with D perhaps matching TRBD2 (6 bases). Germline V gives CDR1 SEHNR, CDR2 FQNEAQ (reference sequence). The V end lost 4 bases, the J end lost 7 bases, and 11 bases lay between the germline ends. This CDR3 is built from 12 residues. CDR3 sequence reads: CASSSYGGEQYF. The CDR3 nucleotides read TGTGCCAGCAGCTCCTATGGGGGGGAGCAGTACTTC.

The chain combines TRBV3-1 (or the pseudogene TRBV3-2) with TRBJ2-1; D is perhaps TRBD2 (7 bases). Germline assignment: CDR1 LGHDT and CDR2 YNNKEL (reference sequence). The CDR3 consists of 18 residues. V lost 2 bases, J lost 3 bases, and 20 bases lay in between. CDR3 nucleotides: TGTGCCAGCAGCCAATCCTACGGAGGGGGGGGCGTCTACAATGAGCAGTTCTTC. Its translation is CASSQSYGGGGVYNEQFF.

CDR3 protein: CASSQALDRGFSYNEQFF. For the CDR3, the DNA is TGTGCCAGCAGCCAAGCTTTGGACAGGGGGTTCTCCTACAATGAGCAGTTCTTC. This chain joins TRBV14 and TRBJ2-1; 10 bases agree with TRBD1. This CDR3 region has 18 residues. The V and J ends lost 1 base and 0 bases, in that order; junction bases with no gene match: 6. Germline V CDR1 and CDR2: SGHDN, FVKESK.

This clone appeared a single time. This chain joins TRBV2 and TRBJ2-7; D is perhaps TRBD2 (5 bases). The germline V gene encodes CDR1 SNHLY and CDR2 FYNNEI. Trimming removed 4 bases at V and 2 bases at J, with 15 bases between. CDR3 length: 15 residues. The CDR3 bases are TGTGCCAGCAGTGTTGTAGCGAAAGGTCCCTACGAGCAGTACTTC. Amino acid sequence: CASSVVAKGPYEQYF.

The rearrangement uses TRBV4-1 and TRBJ2-7; 7 bases fit TRBD2. The V gene's germline CDR1 is MGHRA and CDR2 YSYEKL. This CDR3 comprises 16 residues. With 3 bases clipped from V and 4 bases from J, the junction kept 12 bases outside the gene matches. The CDR3 loop reads CASSQGRGGGPYEQYF. CDR3 nucleotide sequence: TGCGCCAGCAGCCAGGGTCGAGGCGGGGGACCGTACGAGCAGTACTTC.